The rows below give T cell receptor beta chains drawn from one sample of a study of Graves' ophthalmopathy and Graves' hyperthyroidism. Each CDR3 protein gets one entry after TCRdb re-called the multiplex PCR reads with MiXCR. The table records hundreds of thousands of distinct CDR3 sequences, 20% to 25% of them present only once. Input material: peripheral blood. These receptors all stem from a woman aged 18-29 years with stable Graves' hyperthyroidism. The CDR3 runs from the conserved cysteine through the conserved F or W. Each record gives: clone size, J gene, D gene, V gene, CDR3 length, CDR3 DNA, CDR3 protein. D genes are given only for firm matches. Size tells how often a clone was seen (once, few, many) or the class of an expanded clone, and some rows leave it out.

clone_size: once; j_call: TRBJ1-5; d_call: NA; v_call: TRBV2; cdr3_length: 13; cdr3_nt: TGTGCCAGCAAAACAGGACGGCGTCAGCCCCAGCATTTT; cdr3_aa: CASKTGRRQPQHF
clone_size: many; j_call: TRBJ1-6; d_call: NA; v_call: TRBV20-1; cdr3_length: 15; cdr3_nt: TGCAGTGCTAGAGCCGTTGACAGGCAGAATTCACCCCTCCACTTT; cdr3_aa: CSARAVDRQNSPLHF
clone_size: few; j_call: TRBJ2-5; d_call: NA; v_call: TRBV4-1; cdr3_length: 16; cdr3_nt: TGCGCCAGCAGCCGCCGCAACCCGACACCTCAAGAGACCCAGTACTTC; cdr3_aa: CASSRRNPTPQETQYF
clone_size: many; j_call: TRBJ2-7; d_call: NA; v_call: TRBV5-1; cdr3_length: 14; cdr3_nt: TGCGCCAGCGGCCCAGGGGAATACGCCTACGAGCAGTACTTC; cdr3_aa: CASGPGEYAYEQYF
clone_size: many; j_call: TRBJ2-7; d_call: NA; v_call: TRBV2; cdr3_length: 18; cdr3_nt: TGTGCCAGCCACCCTCGGACTACTCTCTCACCATCGAACTACGAGCAGTACTTC; cdr3_aa: CASHPRTTLSPSNYEQYF
clone_size: NA; j_call: TRBJ1-2; d_call: NA; v_call: TRBV12-3/TRBV12-4; cdr3_length: 13; cdr3_nt: TGTGCCAGCAGTCGGACAGAGCGGCGGGGCTACACCTTC; cdr3_aa: CASSRTERRGYTF
clone_size: NA; j_call: TRBJ2-7; d_call: TRBD1; v_call: TRBV7-2; cdr3_length: 13; cdr3_nt: TGTGCCAGCACGGGGCAGGGGGCGTGGGAGCAGTACTTC; cdr3_aa: CASTGQGAWEQYF
clone_size: many; j_call: TRBJ2-5; d_call: NA; v_call: TRBV29-1; cdr3_length: 14; cdr3_nt: TGCAGCGTTGAAGATCTTGACAATCAAGAGACCCAGTACTTC; cdr3_aa: CSVEDLDNQETQYF
clone_size: many; j_call: TRBJ2-7; d_call: NA; v_call: TRBV9; cdr3_length: 14; cdr3_nt: TGTGCCAGCAGCACCAGTCAGCAGCCGGATGAGCAGTACTTC; cdr3_aa: CASSTSQQPDEQYF
clone_size: many; j_call: TRBJ2-2; d_call: TRBD2; v_call: TRBV6-2/TRBV6-3; cdr3_length: 18; cdr3_nt: TGTGCCAGCAGTTACTTGAGGTCTTGGCGGGAGGGTTTCGGGGAGCTGTTTTTT; cdr3_aa: CASSYLRSWREGFGELFF
clone_size: many; j_call: TRBJ1-6; d_call: NA; v_call: TRBV10-3; cdr3_length: 16; cdr3_nt: TGTGCCATCAGTGACAAAGACCGGACAGATAATTCACCCCTCCACTTT; cdr3_aa: CAISDKDRTDNSPLHF
clone_size: many; j_call: TRBJ2-5; d_call: NA; v_call: TRBV27; cdr3_length: 12; cdr3_nt: TGTGCCAGCAATGATCCCGGCGAGACCCAGTACTTC; cdr3_aa: CASNDPGETQYF